These 4 T cell receptor beta chains came from one sample sequenced in a study of vaccination effects on CD4 cells after COVID-19. Investigators separated out CD4+ T cells once about eleven days of culture had passed. This table comes from immunoSEQ multiplex PCR, and its TCRdb copy is limited to in-frame clones, with some not included. Of roughly 31,000 clones listed, approximately 70% are singletons. The antigens these receptors bind are not known. The sample here was CD4+ T cells from PBMCs cultured without peptide, taken before COVID-19 vaccination. The receptor set was obtained from a human donor who received a COVID-19 vaccine.

V usage is TRBV24-1 and J usage is TRBJ1-6; a possible D gene is TRBD1 (5 bases). The germline V gene has CDR1 KGHDR and CDR2 SFDVKD. Between the trimmed V and J ends, which lost 7 bases and 3 bases, there was a span of 15 bases. The CDR3 has 16 amino acids. CDR3 DNA sequence: TGTGCCACCAGGACATCCGGGGCGGGCTATAATTCACCCCTCCACTTT. This translates into CATRTSGAGYNSPLHF.

The V call is TRBV27, the J call TRBJ1-6; tentative D call: TRBD1 (6 bases). The CDR3 consists of 14 residues. The ends were cut back, 3 bases at V and 6 bases at J, with 9 bases in the middle. Germline-derived CDR1 and CDR2 are MNHEY and SMNVEV (reference sequence). The CDR3 reads CASSLGQINSPLHF. The DNA of the CDR3 is TGTGCCAGCAGTTTGGGACAAATTAATTCACCCCTCCACTTT.

The rearrangement joins TRBV30 to TRBJ1-1; possibly TRBD1 for D (5 bases). Trimming removed 4 bases from V and 0 bases from J, with 15 bases in between. The CDR3 runs to 15 residues. Germline lookup yields CDR1 GTSNPN and CDR2 SVGIG (reference sequence). The CDR3 sequence: CAWTIPGHLNTEAFF. In DNA form, the CDR3 reads TGTGCCTGGACCATACCCGGACACTTGAACACTGAAGCTTTCTTT. Drawing the rest from reference TRBV30 and TRBJ1-1, the complete variable domain is SQTIHQWPATLVQPVGSPLSLECTVEGTSNPNLYWYRQAAGRGLQLLFYSVGIGQISSEVPQNLSASRPQDRQFILSSKKLLLSDSGFYLCAWTIPGHLNTEAFFGQGTRLTVV.

This chain connects TRBV5-5 to TRBJ1-1; D is ambiguous. V shed 4 bases and J shed 1 base, with 8 bases lying between them. The CDR3 loop spans 13 amino acids. Germline assignment: CDR1 SGHKS and CDR2 YYEKEE (reference sequence). The CDR3 DNA is TGTGCCAGCAGCGCCGACGGGAACACTGAAGCTTTCTTT. Translating it yields CASSADGNTEAFF. Variable domain in full (rest from reference TRBV5-5 and TRBJ1-1): DAGVTQSPTHLIKTRGQQVTLRCSPISGHKSVSWYQQVLGQGPQFIFQYYEKEERGRGNFPDRFSARQFPNYSSELNVNALLLGDSALYLCASSADGNTEAFFGQGTRLTVV.